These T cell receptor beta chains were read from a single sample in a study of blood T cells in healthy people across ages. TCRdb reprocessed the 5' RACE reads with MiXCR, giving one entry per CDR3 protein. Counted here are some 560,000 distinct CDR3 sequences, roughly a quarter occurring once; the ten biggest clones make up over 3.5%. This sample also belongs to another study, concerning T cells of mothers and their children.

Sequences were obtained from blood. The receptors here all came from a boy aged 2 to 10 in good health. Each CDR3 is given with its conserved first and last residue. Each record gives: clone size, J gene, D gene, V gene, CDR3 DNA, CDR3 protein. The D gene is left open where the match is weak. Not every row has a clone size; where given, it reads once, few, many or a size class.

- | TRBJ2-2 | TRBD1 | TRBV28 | TGTGCCAGCAGTTTAGGGACAGGGTTCGACACCGGGGAGCTGTTTTTT | CASSLGTGFDTGELFF
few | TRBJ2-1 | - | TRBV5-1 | TGCGCCAGCAGCTTGGATGGGGACACCTACAATGAGCAGTTCTTC | CASSLDGDTYNEQFF
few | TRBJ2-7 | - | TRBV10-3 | TGTGCCATCAGTGATCGACAACACTACGAGCAGTACTTC | CAISDRQHYEQYF
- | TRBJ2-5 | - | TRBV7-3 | TGTGCCAGCAGCTTAACCGGTTGGAGTCCCCAAGAGACCCAGTACTTC | CASSLTGWSPQETQYF
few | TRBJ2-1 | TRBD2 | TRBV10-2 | TGCGCCAGCAGTGATCTCCGGGGGGAGACACTCTACAATGAGCAGTTCTTC | CASSDLRGETLYNEQFF
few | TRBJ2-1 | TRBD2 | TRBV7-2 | TGTGCCAGCAGCTTATCCCCTAGCGGGAGCAATGAGCAGTTCTTC | CASSLSPSGSNEQFF
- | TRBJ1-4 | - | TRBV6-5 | TGTGCCAGCAGTTACTCCCCGGGACATCTTGAAAAACTGTTTTTT | CASSYSPGHLEKLFF
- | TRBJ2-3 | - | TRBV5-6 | TGTGCCAGCAGCTTGGAGGGACGGAATACAGATACGCAGTATTTT | CASSLEGRNTDTQYF
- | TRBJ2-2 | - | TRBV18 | TGTGCCAGCTCACCAGGCCAGGGGCCGACCGGGGAGCTGTTTTTT | CASSPGQGPTGELFF
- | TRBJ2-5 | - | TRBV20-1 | TGCAGTGCTAGAGTGGGTCCCCAAGAGACCCAGTACTTC | CSARVGPQETQYF
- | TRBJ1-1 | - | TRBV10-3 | TGTGCCATCAGCGGGGACACGAACACTGAAGCTTTCTTT | CAISGDTNTEAFF
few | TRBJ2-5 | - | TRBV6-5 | TGTGCCAGCAGTTACAAGGTGGACAGCGGGGAGACCCAGTACTTC | CASSYKVDSGETQYF
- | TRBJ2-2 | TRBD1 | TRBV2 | TGTGCCAGCAGTGAGGGACAGGGGGCATACACCGGGGAGCTGTTTTTT | CASSEGQGAYTGELFF
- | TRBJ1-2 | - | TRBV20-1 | TGCAGTGCTGGGGCCGGGACTTTACTATCCGAAGGCTACACCTTC | CSAGAGTLLSEGYTF
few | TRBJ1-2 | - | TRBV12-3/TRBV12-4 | TGTGCCAGCAGTTTTCGGCACCCTGGCTACACCTTC | CASSFRHPGYTF
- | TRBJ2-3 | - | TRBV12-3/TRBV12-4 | TGTGCCAGCAGGGGTTCTCCTAGCACAGATACGCAGTATTTT | CASRGSPSTDTQYF
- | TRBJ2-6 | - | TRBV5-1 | TGCGCCAGCAGCCCAAGACCAGGTAGTGGGGCCAACGTCCTGACTTTC | CASSPRPGSGANVLTF
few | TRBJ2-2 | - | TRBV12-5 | TGTGCTAGTGGTTTGCTCCCCCCTGGGGCCGGGGAGCTGTTTTTT | CASGLLPPGAGELFF
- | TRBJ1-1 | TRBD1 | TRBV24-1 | TGTGCCACGCGGGACAGATATAACACTGAAGCTTTCTTT | CATRDRYNTEAFF
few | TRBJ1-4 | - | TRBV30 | TGTGCCTGGAATCCGGGCAGCCCGTATGAAAAACTGTTTTTT | CAWNPGSPYEKLFF
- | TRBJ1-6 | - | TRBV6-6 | TGTGCCAGCAAACTGAACTATAATTCACCCCTCCACTTT | CASKLNYNSPLHF
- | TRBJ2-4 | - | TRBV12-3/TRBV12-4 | - | CASTSGQTGKNIQYF
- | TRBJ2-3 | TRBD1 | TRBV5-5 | TGTGCCAGCAGCTTGGAACAGGGGGCAGATACGCAGTATTTT | CASSLEQGADTQYF
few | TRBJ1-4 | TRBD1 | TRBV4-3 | TGCGCCAGCAGCCAAGGGCGAGGGACAGGGTATGAAAAGCTGTTTTTT | CASSQGRGTGYEKLFF
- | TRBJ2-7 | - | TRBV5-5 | TGTGCCAGCCTTCTCGGGGACACCTACGAGCAGTACTTC | CASLLGDTYEQYF
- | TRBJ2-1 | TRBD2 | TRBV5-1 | TGCGCCAGCAGCTATTTTGGGGAGGGAGGAGGGCCCTACAATGAGCAGTTCTTC | CASSYFGEGGGPYNEQFF
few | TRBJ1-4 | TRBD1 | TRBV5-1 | TGCGCCAGCAGCTTGGCAACTCTCTCTTGGGACAGGGCGACTAATGAAAAACTGTTTTTT | CASSLATLSWDRATNEKLFF
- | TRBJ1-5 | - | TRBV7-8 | TGTGCCAGCAGCTTAGGTCGAGACCGACGTAGCAATCAGCCCCAGCATTTT | CASSLGRDRRSNQPQHF
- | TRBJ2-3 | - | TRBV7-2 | TGTGCCAGCAGCTTGGACCCAGCCCCTAGCACAGATACGCAGTATTTT | CASSLDPAPSTDTQYF
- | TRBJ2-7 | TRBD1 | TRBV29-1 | TGCAGCGTTGAAGCTCCCCCCGGGACAGGGCTTGGCGAGCAGTACTTC | CSVEAPPGTGLGEQYF
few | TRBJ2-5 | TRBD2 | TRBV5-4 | TGTGCCAGCAGCAGGCCGCGGGAGGCCCAAGAGACCCAGTACTTC | CASSRPREAQETQYF
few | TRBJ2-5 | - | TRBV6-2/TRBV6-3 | TGTGCCAGCAGCCGTTGGTCTAAAACGTACCAAGAGACCCAGTACTTC | CASSRWSKTYQETQYF
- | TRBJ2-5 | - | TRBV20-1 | TGCAGTGCTAGAGATCGGTTCTACCAAGAGACCCAGTACTTC | CSARDRFYQETQYF
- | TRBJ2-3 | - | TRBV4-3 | TGCGCCAGCAGCCAAGATGAGTGGGGGCCCACAGATACGCAGTATTTT | CASSQDEWGPTDTQYF
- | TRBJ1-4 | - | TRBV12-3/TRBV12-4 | TGTGCCAGCAGTTCCCGATGGGGCGTTGGTGAAAAACTGTTTTTT | CASSSRWGVGEKLFF
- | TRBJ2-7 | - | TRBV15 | TGTGCCACCAGCGGGCTGAAGACCCCGGGCGAGCAGTACTTC | CATSGLKTPGEQYF
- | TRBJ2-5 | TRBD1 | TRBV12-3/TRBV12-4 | TGTGCCAGCAGTTTAGCTTGGACAGGACGGGAGACCCAGTACTTC | CASSLAWTGRETQYF
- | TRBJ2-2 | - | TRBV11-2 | TGTGCCAGCAGCTTCCGGGACCAGAACACCGGGGAGCTGTTTTTT | CASSFRDQNTGELFF
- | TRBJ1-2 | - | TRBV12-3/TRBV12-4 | TGTGCCAGCAGTTTTCAGGGGTTGGGTTATGGCTACACCTTC | CASSFQGLGYGYTF
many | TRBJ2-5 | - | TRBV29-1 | TGCAGCGTTGCCCCCAGGGTTGGGGAGACCCAGTACTTC | CSVAPRVGETQYF
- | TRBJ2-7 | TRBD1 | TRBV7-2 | TGTGCCAGCAGCTCAAGCGGACAGGGTAGCTACGAGCAGTACTTC | CASSSSGQGSYEQYF
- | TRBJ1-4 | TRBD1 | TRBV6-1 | TGTGCCAGCAACAGGGGGAACGAAAAACTGTTTTTT | CASNRGNEKLFF
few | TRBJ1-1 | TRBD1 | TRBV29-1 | TGCAGCGTCACCGGGACAGGGGCCTCCCGTGAAGCTTTCTTT | CSVTGTGASREAFF
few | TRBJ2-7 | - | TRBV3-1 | TGTGCCAGCAGCCAAGAACTAGATAACTACGAGCAGTACTTC | CASSQELDNYEQYF
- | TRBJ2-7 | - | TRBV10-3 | TGTGCCATCAGTGGGGACCTAAACTACGAGCAGTACTTC | CAISGDLNYEQYF
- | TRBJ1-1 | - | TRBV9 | TGTGCCAGCAGCGTTGAAGTCCGGGGGAACACTGAAGCTTTCTTT | CASSVEVRGNTEAFF
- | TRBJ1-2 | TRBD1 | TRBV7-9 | TGTGCCAGCAACCAAAGACAGGGGGCATCTGGCTACACCTTC | CASNQRQGASGYTF
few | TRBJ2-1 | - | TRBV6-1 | TGTGCCAGCAGTGAACGGGCCCATGAGCAGTTCTTC | CASSERAHEQFF